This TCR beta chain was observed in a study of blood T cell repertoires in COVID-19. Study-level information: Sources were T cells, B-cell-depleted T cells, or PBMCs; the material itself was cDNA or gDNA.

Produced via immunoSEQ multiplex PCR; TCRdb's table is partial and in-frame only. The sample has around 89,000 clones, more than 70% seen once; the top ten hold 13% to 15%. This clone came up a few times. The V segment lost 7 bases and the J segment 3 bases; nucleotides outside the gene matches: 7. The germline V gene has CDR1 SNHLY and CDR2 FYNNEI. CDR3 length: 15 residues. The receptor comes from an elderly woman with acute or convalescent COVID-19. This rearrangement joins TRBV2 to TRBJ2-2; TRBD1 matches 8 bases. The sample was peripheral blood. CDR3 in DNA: TGTGCCAGCAAATCGGGACAGGAGGACACCGGGGAGCTGTTTTTT. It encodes CASKSGQEDTGELFF.